Listed below are T cell receptor beta chains from one sample, sequenced in a study of tumor-infiltrating lymphocytes in primary liver carcinoma. Via MiXCR, TCRdb re-called the multiplex PCR reads, giving one row per CDR3 protein. The profile shows 310,000 or so distinct CDR3 sequences, roughly three fifths of them singletons. The sample consisted of peripheral blood. These receptors came from a woman aged 25 to 39 with primary liver carcinoma and hepatitis B virus infection. Both conserved end residues are part of each CDR3.

length: 15
J: TRBJ2-1
V: TRBV11-2
CDR3: CTISFGTSGYNEQFF

length: 15
J: TRBJ1-2
V: TRBV6-2/TRBV6-3
CDR3: CARSSHGTDYYGYTF

length: 14
J: TRBJ1-4
V: TRBV14
CDR3: CASSQAPPGEKLFF

length: 16
J: TRBJ2-5
V: TRBV28
CDR3: CASSFGGMSGIETQYF

length: 16
J: TRBJ2-1
V: TRBV4-3
CDR3: CASSQDGTGSYNERFF

length: 13
J: TRBJ2-1
V: TRBV29-1
CDR3: CSVAREAYNEQFF

length: 15
J: TRBJ1-5
V: TRBV28
CDR3: CASSPWTASNQPQRF

length: 14
J: TRBJ2-3
V: TRBV29-1
CDR3: CSVLTSESTDTQYF

length: 16
J: TRBJ1-6
V: TRBV28
CDR3: CASSLFLGTKGSPLHF

length: 15
J: TRBJ2-5
V: TRBV11-2
CDR3: CASCRTSRRHETQYF

length: 14
J: TRBJ1-1
V: TRBV6-5
CDR3: CASSPFYRTPGASF

length: 17
J: TRBJ2-1
V: TRBV24-1
CDR3: CATSDQSLAEVVNEQFF

length: 17
J: TRBJ2-7
V: TRBV6-5
CDR3: CASSYSGPAGTSYEQYF

length: 17
J: TRBJ1-3
V: TRBV28
CDR3: CASSFSVLGQAGNTIYF

length: 16
J: TRBJ2-5
V: TRBV29-1
CDR3: CSVEVWCSGRDETQYF

length: 14
J: TRBJ2-1
V: TRBV10-3
CDR3: CAISDVGGIDEQFF